The clone carrying this TCR beta chain appeared many times. Its specificity is unknown. This specimen comes from a study of Graves' ophthalmopathy and Graves' hyperthyroidism. At the level of the study: Specimen type is peripheral blood, obtained at initial diagnosis before any treatment. The study's findings and limits: The majority of expanded thyroid clonotypes above 0.001 frequency also occurred in blood.

Hyperthyroidism was classified as stable if no ophthalmopathy occurred within 18 months of follow-up. Each diagnosis was determined on the basis of clinical symptoms, serum thyroxine, TRAb, thyroid ultrasound and orbital computed tomography. RNA transcripts served as template for amplifying TCR beta CDR3 sequences. A first-round RT-PCR used HTBI primers, followed by a second-round multiplex PCR. TCRdb reprocessed the multiplex PCR reads via MiXCR and lists one record per CDR3 protein. The profile shows about 400,000 distinct CDR3 sequences, around 21% of them singletons. This TCR was sampled from a woman aged 18-29 years with stable Graves' hyperthyroidism. Material: peripheral blood.

The CDR3 nucleotides are TGTGCCAGCAGCTTAGATAGTCATACGTATGGCTACACCTTC. Amino acids: CASSLDSHTYGYTF. The chain is built from TRBV11-2 and TRBJ1-2, with D uncertain. The CDR3 is made up of 14 amino acids. The V end was cut by 0 bases, the J end by 5 bases, with 10 bases between. Germline V gives CDR1 SGHAT, CDR2 FQNNGV.